This T cell receptor beta chain was documented in a study of CD8 T cells in ankylosing spondylitis. TCRdb passed the 5' RACE reads through MiXCR, listing each CDR3 protein once. The table includes more than 20,000 distinct CDR3 sequences, roughly 13% detected once. This clonotype was counted a few times. The CDR3 is 13 residues long. Germline CDR1 SQVTM, CDR2 ANQGSEA. The V end lost 5 bases, the J end lost 4 bases, and 15 bases lay between the germline ends. The source is a male donor with ankylosing spondylitis or in good health (not recorded which). The sample comprised blood. The gene calls are TRBV29-1 and TRBJ2-7, with D maybe TRBD2 (5 bases). The chain's CDR3 is CSVYVREGYEQYF. CDR3 sequence (DNA): TGCAGCGTTTACGTCAGAGAGGGATACGAGCAGTACTTC.